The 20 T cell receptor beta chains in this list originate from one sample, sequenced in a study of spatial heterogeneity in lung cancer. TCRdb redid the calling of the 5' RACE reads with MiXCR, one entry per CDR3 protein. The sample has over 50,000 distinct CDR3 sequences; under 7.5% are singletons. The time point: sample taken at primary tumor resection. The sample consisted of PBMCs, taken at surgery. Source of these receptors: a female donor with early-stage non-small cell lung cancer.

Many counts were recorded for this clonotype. The chain's CDR3 is CASSVALDSGSNPLHF. CDR3 DNA sequence: TGTGCCAGCAGCGTAGCCCTTGACAGTGGGAGCAATCCCCTCCACTTT. J is TRBJ1-6 and V is TRBV9, with D maybe TRBD1 (5 bases). The CDR3 consists of 16 residues. In germline, CDR1 is SGDLS, CDR2 YYNGEE. With 0 bases removed from V and 13 bases from J, the gap between germline ends came to 20 bases.

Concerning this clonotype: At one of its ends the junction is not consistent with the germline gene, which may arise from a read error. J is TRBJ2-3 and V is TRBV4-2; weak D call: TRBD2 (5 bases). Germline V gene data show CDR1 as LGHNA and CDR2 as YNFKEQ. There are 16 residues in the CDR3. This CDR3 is CANSQDFLTPPDTQYF. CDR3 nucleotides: TGTGCCAACAGCCAGGACTTCCTTACACCCCCAGATACGCAGTATTTT.

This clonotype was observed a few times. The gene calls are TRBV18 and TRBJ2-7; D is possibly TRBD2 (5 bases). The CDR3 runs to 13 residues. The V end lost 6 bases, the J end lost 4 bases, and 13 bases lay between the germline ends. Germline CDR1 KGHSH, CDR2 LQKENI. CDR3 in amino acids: CASSHMEAYEQYV. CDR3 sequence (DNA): TGTGCCAGCTCCCACATGGAGGCGTACGAGCAGTACGTC.

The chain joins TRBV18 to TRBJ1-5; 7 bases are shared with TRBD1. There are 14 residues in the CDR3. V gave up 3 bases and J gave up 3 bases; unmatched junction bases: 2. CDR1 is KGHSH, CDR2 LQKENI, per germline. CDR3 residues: CASSPGQDNQPQHF. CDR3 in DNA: TGTGCCAGCTCACCTGGACAGGACAATCAGCCCCAGCATTTT.

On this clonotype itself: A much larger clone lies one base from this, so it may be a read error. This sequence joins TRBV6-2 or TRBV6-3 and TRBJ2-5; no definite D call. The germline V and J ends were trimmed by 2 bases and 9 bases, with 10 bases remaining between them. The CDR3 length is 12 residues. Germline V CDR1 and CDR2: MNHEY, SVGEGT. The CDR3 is CASSYEELAQYF. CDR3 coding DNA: TGTGCCAGCAGTTACGAGGAGCTGGCCCAGTACTTC.

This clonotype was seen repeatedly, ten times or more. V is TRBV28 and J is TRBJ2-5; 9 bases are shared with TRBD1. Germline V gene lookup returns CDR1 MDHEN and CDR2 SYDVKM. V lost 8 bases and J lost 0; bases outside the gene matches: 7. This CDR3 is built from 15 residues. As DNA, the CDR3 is TGTGCCAGCGCCTGGGACAGGGTGGACCAAGAGACCCAGTACTTC. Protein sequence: CASAWDRVDQETQYF. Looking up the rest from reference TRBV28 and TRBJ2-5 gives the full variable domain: DVKVTQSSRYLVKRTGEKVFLECVQDMDHENMFWYRQDPGLGLRLIYFSYDVKMKEKGDIPEGYSVSREKKERFSLILESASTNQTSMYLCASAWDRVDQETQYFGPGTRLLVL.

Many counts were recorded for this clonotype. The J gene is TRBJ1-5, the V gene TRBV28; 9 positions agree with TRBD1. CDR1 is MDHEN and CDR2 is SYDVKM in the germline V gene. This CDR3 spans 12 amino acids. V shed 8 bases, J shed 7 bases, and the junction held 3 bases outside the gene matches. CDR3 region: CASQTGGQPQHF. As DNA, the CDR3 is TGTGCCAGCCAGACAGGGGGACAGCCCCAGCATTTT. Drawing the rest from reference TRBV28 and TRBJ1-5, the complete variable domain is DVKVTQSSRYLVKRTGEKVFLECVQDMDHENMFWYRQDPGLGLRLIYFSYDVKMKEKGDIPEGYSVSREKKERFSLILESASTNQTSMYLCASQTGGQPQHFGDGTRLSIL.

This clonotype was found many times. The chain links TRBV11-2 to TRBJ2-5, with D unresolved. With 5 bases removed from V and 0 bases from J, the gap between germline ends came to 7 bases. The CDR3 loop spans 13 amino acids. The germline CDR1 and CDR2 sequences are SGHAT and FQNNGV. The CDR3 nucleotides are TGTGCCAGCAGCCGAGAGGACCAAGAGACCCAGTACTTC. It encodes CASSREDQETQYF. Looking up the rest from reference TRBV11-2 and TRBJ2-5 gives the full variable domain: EAGVAQSPRYKIIEKRQSVAFWCNPISGHATLYWYQQILGQGPKLLIQFQNNGVVDDSQLPKDRFSAERLKGVDSTLKIQPAKLEDSAVYLCASSREDQETQYFGPGTRLLVL.

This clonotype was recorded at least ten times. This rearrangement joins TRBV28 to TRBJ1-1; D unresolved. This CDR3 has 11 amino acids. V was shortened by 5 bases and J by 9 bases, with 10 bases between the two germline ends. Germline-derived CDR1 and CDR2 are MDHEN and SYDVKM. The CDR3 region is CASSRTSQAFF. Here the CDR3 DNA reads TGTGCCAGCAGTCGGACCTCCCAAGCTTTCTTT.

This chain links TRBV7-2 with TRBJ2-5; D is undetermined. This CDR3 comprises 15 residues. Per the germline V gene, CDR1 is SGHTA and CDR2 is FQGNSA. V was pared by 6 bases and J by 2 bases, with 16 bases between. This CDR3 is CASSHKGWNQETQYF. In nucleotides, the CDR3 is TGTGCCAGCAGTCATAAAGGGTGGAATCAAGAGACCCAGTACTTC.

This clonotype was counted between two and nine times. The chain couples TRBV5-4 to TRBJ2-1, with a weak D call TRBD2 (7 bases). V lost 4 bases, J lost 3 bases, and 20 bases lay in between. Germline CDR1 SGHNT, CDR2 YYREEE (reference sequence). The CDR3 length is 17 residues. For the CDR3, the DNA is TGTGCCAGCAGCCCCCGAAGGACGGGGGGCCACTACAATGAGCAGTTCTTC. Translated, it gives CASSPRRTGGHYNEQFF.

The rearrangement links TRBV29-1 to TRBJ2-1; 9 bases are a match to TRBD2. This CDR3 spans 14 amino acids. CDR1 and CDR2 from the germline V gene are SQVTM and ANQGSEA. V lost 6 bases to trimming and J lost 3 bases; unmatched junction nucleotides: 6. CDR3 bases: TGCAGCGTAAAGCGGGGGGACCTCTACAATGAGCAGTTCTTC. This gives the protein CSVKRGDLYNEQFF.

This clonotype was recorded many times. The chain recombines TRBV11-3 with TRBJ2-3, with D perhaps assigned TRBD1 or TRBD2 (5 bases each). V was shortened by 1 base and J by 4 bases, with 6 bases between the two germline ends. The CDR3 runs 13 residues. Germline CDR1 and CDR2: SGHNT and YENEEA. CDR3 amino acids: CASSLGDADTQYF. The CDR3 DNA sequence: TGTGCCAGCAGCTTAGGGGACGCAGATACGCAGTATTTT.

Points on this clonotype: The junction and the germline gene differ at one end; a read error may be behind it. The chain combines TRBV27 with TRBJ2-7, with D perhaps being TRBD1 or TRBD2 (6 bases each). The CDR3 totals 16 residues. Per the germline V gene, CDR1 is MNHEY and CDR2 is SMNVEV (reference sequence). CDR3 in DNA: TGTGCCGGCAGTCCCGGAGGGGGGAGAATCTTCTACGAGCAGTACTTC. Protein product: CAGSPGGGRIFYEQYF.

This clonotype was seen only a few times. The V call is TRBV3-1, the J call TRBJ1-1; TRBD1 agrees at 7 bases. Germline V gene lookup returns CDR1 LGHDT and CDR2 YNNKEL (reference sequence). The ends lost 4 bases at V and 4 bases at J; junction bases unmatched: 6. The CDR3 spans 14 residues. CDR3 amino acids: CASSRRDRVTEAFF. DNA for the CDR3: TGTGCCAGCAGCCGTCGCGACAGGGTCACTGAAGCTTTCTTT.

The CDR3 DNA reads as TGTGCCAGCAGCCAAGAATGGGACAGGGGAAATGAAAAACTGTTTTTT. Residues: CASSQEWDRGNEKLFF. This chain connects TRBV14 to TRBJ1-4; 10 nucleotides line up with TRBD1. Germline-derived CDR1 and CDR2 are SGHDN and FVKESK. Trimming at V came to 0 bases and at J to 5 bases, leaving 3 bases not matched to a gene. This CDR3 region has 16 residues.

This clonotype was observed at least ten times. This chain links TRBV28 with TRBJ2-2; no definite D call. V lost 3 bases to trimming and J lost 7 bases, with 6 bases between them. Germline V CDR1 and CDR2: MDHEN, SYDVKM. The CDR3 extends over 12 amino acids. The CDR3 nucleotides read TGTGCCAGCAGTTTGGCCCACGGGGAGCTGTTTTTT. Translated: CASSLAHGELFF. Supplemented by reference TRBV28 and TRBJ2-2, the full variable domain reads DVKVTQSSRYLVKRTGEKVFLECVQDMDHENMFWYRQDPGLGLRLIYFSYDVKMKEKGDIPEGYSVSREKKERFSLILESASTNQTSMYLCASSLAHGELFFGEGSRLTVL.

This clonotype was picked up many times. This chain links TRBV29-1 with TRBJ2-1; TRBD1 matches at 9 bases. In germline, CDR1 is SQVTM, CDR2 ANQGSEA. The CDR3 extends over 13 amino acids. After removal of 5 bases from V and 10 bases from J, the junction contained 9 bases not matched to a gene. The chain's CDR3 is CSVRQGGGGEQFF. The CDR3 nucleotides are TGCAGCGTTAGACAGGGGGGAGGAGGGGAGCAGTTCTTC.

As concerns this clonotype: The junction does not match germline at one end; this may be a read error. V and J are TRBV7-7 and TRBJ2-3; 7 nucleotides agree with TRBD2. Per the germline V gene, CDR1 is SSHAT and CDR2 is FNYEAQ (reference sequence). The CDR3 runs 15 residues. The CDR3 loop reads CASSARDYATDTQYF. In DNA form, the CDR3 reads TGTGCTAGCAGCGCACGGGACTACGCCACAGATACGCAGTATTTT.

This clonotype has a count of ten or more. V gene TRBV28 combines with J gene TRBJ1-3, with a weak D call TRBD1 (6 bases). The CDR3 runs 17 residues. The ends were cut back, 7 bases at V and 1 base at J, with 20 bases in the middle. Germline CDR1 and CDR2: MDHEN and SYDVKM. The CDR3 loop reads CASTLGGALYSGNTIYF. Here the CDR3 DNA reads TGTGCCAGCACCTTGGGGGGCGCATTATATTCTGGAAACACCATATATTTT.